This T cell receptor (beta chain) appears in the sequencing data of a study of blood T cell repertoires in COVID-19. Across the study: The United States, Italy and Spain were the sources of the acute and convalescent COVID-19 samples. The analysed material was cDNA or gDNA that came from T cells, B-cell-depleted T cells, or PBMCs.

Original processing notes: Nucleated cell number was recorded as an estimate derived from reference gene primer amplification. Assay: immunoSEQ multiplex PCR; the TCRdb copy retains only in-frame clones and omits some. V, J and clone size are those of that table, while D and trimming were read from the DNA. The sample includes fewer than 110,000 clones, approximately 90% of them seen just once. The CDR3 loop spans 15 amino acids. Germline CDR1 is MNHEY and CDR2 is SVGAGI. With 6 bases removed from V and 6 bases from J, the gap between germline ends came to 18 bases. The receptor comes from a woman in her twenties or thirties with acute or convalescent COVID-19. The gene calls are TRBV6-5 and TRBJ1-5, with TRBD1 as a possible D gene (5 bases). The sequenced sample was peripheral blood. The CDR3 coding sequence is TGTGCCAGCAGACCCCTCGGGCAGGGTGTTCAGCCCCAGCATTTT. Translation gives CASRPLGQGVQPQHF.